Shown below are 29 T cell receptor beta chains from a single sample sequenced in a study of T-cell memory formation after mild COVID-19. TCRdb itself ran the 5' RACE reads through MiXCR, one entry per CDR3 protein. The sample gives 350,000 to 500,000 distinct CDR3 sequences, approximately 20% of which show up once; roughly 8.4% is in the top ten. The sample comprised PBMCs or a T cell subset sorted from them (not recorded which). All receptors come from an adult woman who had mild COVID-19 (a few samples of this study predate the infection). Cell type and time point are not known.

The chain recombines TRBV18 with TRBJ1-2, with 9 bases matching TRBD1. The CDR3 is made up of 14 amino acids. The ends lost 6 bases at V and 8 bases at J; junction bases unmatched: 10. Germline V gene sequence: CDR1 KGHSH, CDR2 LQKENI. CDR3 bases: TGTGCCAGCTCGCCAACAGGGGGCGCGGACGGCTACACCTTC. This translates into CASSPTGGADGYTF.

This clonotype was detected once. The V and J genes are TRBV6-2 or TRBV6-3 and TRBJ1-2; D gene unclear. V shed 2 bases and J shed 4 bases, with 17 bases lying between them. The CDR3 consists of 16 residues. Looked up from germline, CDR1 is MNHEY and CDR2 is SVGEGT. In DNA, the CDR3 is TGTGCCAGCAGTTACCTTAACCCCCGCGGGAGCTATGGCTACACCTTC. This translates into CASSYLNPRGSYGYTF.

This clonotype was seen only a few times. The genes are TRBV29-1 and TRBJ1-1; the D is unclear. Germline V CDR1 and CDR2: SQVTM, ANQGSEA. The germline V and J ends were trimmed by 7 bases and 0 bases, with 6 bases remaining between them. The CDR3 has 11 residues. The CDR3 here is CSGSMNTEAFF. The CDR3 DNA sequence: TGCAGCGGTAGCATGAACACTGAAGCTTTCTTT.

The CDR3 DNA follows: TGCGCCAGCAGCCAAGTCTCCAGAGGGAAGGGGAATGAGCAGTTCTTC. Translation gives CASSQVSRGKGNEQFF. The V call is TRBV4-1, the J call TRBJ2-1; either TRBD1 or TRBD2 may supply D (5 bases each). Between the trimmed V and J ends, which lost 1 base and 7 bases, there was a span of 17 bases. The CDR3 is made up of 16 amino acids. The germline V gene encodes CDR1 MGHRA and CDR2 YSYEKL.

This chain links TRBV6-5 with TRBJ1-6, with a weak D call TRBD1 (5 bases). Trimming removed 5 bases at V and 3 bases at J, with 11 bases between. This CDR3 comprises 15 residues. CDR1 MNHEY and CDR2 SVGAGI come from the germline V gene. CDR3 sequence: CASSTGSDYNSPLHF. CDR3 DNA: TGTGCCAGCAGTACAGGTTCCGACTATAATTCACCCCTCCACTTT.

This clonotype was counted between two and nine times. The CDR3 protein is CSAWDRTYYEQYF. CDR3 DNA: TGCAGTGCTTGGGACAGGACATACTACGAGCAGTACTTC. The chain carries TRBV20-1 and TRBJ2-7; the match to TRBD1 covers 8 bases. Germline CDR1 and CDR2: DFQATT and SNEGSKA (reference sequence). The CDR3 spans 13 residues. Losses at the gene ends were 5 bases for V and 3 bases for J; bases not matched to a gene: 6.

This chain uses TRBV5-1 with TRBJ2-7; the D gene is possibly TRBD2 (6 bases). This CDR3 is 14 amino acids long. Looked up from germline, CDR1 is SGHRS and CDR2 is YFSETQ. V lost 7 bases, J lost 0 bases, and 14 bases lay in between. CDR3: CASGGLGTSYEQYF. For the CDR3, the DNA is TGCGCCAGCGGGGGACTGGGGACCTCCTACGAGCAGTACTTC.

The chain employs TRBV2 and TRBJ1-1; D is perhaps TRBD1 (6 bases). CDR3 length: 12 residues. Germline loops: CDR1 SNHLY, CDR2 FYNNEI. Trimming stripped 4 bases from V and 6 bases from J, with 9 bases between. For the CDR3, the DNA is TGTGCCAGCAGTGGACAGGATTCTGAAGCTTTCTTT. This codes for CASSGQDSEAFF. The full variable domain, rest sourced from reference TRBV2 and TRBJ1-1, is EPEVTQTPSHQVTQMGQEVILRCVPISNHLYFYWYRQILGQKVEFLVSFYNNEISEKSEIFDDQFSVERPDGSNFTLKIRSTKLEDSAMYFCASSGQDSEAFFGQGTRLTVV.

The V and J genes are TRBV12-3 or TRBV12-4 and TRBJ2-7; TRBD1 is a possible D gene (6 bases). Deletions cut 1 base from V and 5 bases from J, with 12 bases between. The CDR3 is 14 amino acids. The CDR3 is CASSLVDRLNEQYF. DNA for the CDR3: TGTGCCAGCAGTTTAGTCGACAGGCTGAACGAGCAGTACTTC.

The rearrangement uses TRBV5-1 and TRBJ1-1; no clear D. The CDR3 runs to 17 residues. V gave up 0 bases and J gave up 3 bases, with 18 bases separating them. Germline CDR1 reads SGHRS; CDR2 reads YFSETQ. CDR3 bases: TGCGCCAGCAGCTTGGCCGAGCGGTACGCTGTCGACACTGAAGCTTTCTTT. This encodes CASSLAERYAVDTEAFF. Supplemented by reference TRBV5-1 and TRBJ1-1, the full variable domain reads KAGVTQTPRYLIKTRGQQVTLSCSPISGHRSVSWYQQTPGQGLQFLFEYFSETQRNKGNFPGRFSGRQFSNSRSEMNVSTLELGDSALYLCASSLAERYAVDTEAFFGQGTRLTVV.

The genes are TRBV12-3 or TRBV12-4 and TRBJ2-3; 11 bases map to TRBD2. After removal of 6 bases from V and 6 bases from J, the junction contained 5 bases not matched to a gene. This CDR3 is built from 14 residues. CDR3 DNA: TGTGCCAGCAGGAAGACTAGCGGGGCGGATACGCAGTATTTT. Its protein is CASRKTSGADTQYF.

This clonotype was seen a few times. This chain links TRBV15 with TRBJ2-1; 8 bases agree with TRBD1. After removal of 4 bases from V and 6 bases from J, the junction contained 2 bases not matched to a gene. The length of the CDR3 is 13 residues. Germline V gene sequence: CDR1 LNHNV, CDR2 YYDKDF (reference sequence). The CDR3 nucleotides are TGTGCCACCAGCATAGGACAGGGCAATGAGCAGTTCTTC. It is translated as CATSIGQGNEQFF. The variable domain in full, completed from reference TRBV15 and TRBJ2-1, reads DAMVIQNPRYQVTQFGKPVTLSCSQTLNHNVMYWYQQKSSQAPKLLFHYYDKDFNNEADTPDNFQSRRPNTSFCFLDIRSPGLGDTAMYLCATSIGQGNEQFFGPGTRLTVL.

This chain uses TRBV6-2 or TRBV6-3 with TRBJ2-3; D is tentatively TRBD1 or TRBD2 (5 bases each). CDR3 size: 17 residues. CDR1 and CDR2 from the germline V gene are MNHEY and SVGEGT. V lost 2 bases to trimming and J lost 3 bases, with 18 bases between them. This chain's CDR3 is CASSYPPGRRRTDTQYF. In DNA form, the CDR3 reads TGTGCCAGCAGTTACCCCCCGGGGCGGAGGAGAACAGATACGCAGTATTTT.

The CDR3 sequence: CASSRGDRANYGYTF. CDR3 coding DNA: TGCGCCAGCAGCAGGGGGGACAGGGCGAACTATGGCTACACCTTC. The J gene is TRBJ1-2, the V gene TRBV4-3; 9 nucleotides agree with TRBD1. Germline CDR1 and CDR2: LGHNA and YSLEER. Unmatched junction bases numbered 6, after V lost 5 bases and J lost 2 bases. The CDR3 is made up of 15 amino acids.

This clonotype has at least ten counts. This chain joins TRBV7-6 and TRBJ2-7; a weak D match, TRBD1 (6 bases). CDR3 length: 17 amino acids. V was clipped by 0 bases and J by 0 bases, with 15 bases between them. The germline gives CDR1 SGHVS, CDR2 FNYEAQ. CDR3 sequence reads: CASSLAEVQDSSYEQYF. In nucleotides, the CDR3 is TGTGCCAGCAGCTTAGCTGAGGTGCAGGACAGCTCCTACGAGCAGTACTTC.

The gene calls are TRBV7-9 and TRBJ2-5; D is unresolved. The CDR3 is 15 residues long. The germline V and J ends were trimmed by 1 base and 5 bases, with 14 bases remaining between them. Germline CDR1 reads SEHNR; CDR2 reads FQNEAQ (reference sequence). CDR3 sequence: CASSLVVGFRETQYF. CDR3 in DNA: TGTGCCAGCAGCTTAGTAGTGGGGTTCCGGGAGACCCAGTACTTC.

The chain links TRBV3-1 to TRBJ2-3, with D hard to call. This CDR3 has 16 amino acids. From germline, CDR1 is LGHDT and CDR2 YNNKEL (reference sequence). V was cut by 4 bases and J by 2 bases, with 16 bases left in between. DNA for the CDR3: TGTGCCAGCAGCCCCCAGGCAGGCCTCTCCACAGATACGCAGTATTTT. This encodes CASSPQAGLSTDTQYF.

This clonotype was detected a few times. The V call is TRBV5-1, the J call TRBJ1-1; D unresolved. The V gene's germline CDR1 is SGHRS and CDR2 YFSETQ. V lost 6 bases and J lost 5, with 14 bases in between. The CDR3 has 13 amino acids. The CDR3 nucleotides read TGCGCCAGCAAATGGCTTCCTGGGACTGAAGCTTTCTTT. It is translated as CASKWLPGTEAFF.

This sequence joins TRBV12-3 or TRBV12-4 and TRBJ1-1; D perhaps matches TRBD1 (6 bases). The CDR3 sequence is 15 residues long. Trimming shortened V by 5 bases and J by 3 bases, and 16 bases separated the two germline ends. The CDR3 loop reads CASSPTGTEDTEAFF. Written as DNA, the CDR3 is TGTGCCAGCAGTCCCACAGGGACCGAGGACACTGAAGCTTTCTTT.

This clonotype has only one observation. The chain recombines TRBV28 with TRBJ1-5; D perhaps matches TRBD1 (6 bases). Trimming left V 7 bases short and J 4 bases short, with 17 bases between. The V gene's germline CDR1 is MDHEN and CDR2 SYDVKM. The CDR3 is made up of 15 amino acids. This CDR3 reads CASTVGGAPNQPQHF. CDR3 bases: TGTGCCAGCACCGTCGGGGGGGCCCCTAATCAGCCCCAGCATTTT.

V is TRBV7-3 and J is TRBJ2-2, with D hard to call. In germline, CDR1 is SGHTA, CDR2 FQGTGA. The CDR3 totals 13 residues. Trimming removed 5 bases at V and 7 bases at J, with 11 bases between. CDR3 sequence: CASSPQKVGELFF. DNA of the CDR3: TGTGCCAGCAGCCCTCAGAAGGTCGGGGAGCTGTTTTTT.

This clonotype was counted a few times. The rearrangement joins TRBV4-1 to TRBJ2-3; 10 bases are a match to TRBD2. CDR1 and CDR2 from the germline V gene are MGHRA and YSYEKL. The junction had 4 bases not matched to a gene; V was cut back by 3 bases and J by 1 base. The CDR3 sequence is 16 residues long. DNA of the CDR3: TGCGCCAGCAGCCACACTCTAGCGGGGGGCACAGATACGCAGTATTTT. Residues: CASSHTLAGGTDTQYF.

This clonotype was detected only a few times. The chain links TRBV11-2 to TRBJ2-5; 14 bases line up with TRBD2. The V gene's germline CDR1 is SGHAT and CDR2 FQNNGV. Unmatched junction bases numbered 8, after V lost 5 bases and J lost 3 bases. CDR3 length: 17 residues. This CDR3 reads CASSRGLAGGFKETQYF. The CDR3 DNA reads TGTGCCAGCAGCCGCGGACTAGCGGGGGGCTTTAAAGAGACCCAGTACTTC.

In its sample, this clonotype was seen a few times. Here the CDR3 reads CASSWTNRDQPQHF. The CDR3, as DNA: TGTGCCAGCAGTTGGACCAACAGGGATCAGCCCCAGCATTTT. The chain has TRBV12-3 or TRBV12-4 and TRBJ1-5; D might be TRBD1 (6 bases). The CDR3 is 14 residues long. V lost 4 bases to trimming and J lost 5 bases, with 12 bases between them.

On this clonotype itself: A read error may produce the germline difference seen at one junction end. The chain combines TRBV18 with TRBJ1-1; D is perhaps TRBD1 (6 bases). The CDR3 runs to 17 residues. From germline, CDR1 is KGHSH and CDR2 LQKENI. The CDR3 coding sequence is TGTGCCAGCTCACCGGAACTCAGGGCCCAGGGGAACACTCAAGCTTTCTTT. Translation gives CASSPELRAQGNTQAFF.

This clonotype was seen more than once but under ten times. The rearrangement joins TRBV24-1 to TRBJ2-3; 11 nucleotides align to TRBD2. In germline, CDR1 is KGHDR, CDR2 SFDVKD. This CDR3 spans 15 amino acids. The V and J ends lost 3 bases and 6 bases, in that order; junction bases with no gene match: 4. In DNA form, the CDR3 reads TGTGCCACCAGTGATATGACTAGCGGGATTGATACGCAGTATTTT. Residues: CATSDMTSGIDTQYF.

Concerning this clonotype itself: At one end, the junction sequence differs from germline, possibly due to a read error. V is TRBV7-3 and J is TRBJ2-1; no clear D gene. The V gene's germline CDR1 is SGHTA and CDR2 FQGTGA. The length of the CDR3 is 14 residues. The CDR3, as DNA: TGTACCAGCAGCCCTCCGGGCTCCTACAATGAGCAGTTCTTC. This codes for CTSSPPGSYNEQFF.

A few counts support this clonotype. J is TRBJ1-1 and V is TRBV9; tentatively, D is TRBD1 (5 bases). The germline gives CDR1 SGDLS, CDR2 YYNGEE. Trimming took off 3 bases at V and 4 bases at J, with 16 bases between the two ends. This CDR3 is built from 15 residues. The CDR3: CASSARDGRGTEAFF. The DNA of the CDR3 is TGTGCCAGCAGCGCAAGGGACGGACGGGGCACTGAAGCTTTCTTT.

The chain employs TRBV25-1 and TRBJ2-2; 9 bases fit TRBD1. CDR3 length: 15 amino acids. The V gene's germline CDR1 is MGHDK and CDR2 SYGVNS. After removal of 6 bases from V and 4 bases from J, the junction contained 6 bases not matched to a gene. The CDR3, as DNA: TGTGCCAGCAGGACGGGGACAGGGCCCACCGGGGAGCTGTTTTTT. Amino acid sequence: CASRTGTGPTGELFF.